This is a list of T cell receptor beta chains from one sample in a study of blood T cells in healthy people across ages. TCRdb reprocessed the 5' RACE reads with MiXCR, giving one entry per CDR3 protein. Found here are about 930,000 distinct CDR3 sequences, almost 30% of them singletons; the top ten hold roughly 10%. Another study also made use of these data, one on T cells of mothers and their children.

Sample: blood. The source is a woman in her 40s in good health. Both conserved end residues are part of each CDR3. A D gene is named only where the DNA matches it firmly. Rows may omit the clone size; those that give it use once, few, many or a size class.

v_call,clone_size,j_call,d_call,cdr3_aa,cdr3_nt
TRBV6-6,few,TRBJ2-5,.,CASSYERLRETQYF,TGTGCCAGCAGTTACGAGAGACTTCGGGAGACCCAGTACTTC
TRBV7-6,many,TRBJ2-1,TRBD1,CASSPGQGTGDEQFF,TGTGCCAGCAGCCCAGGACAGGGGACTGGAGATGAGCAGTTCTTC
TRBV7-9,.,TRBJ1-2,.,CASSNRDGYGYTF,TGTGCCAGCAGCAATCGAGACGGCTATGGCTACACCTTC
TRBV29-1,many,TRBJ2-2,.,CSVAVPTNTGELFF,TGCAGCGTTGCCGTCCCCACGAACACCGGGGAGCTGTTTTTT
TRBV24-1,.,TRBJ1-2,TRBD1,CATSSGEGAGYGYTF,TGTGCCACCAGTAGTGGTGAGGGGGCCGGCTATGGCTACACCTTC
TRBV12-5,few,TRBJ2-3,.,CASGGEGDTQYF,TGTGCTAGTGGTGGGGAAGGGGATACGCAGTATTTT
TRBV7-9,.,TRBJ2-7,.,CASSSLEYEQYF,TGTGCCAGCAGCTCCCTGGAGTACGAGCAGTACTTC
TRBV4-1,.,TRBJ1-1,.,CACSRGGTDTEAFF,TGCGCCTGCAGCCGCGGGGGCACAGACACTGAAGCTTTCTTT
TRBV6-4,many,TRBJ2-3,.,CASSDSQGSDTQYF,TGTGCCAGCAGTGACTCCCAGGGGTCAGATACGCAGTATTTT
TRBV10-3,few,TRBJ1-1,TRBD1,CAISDYGTGSGEAFF,TGTGCCATCAGTGATTACGGGACAGGGTCGGGTGAAGCTTTCTTT
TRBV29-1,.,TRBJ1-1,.,CSVLVSNTEAFF,TGCAGCGTTCTCGTGTCCAACACTGAAGCTTTCTTT
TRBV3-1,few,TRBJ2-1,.,CASSQGRQRAGEQFF,TGTGCCAGCAGCCAAGGACGACAACGGGCCGGTGAGCAGTTCTTC
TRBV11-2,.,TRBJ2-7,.,CASNLDYEQYF,TGTGCCAGCAACTTAGATTACGAGCAGTACTTC
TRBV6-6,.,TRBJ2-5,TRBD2,CASTQAGGQYGQYF,TGTGCCAGCACCCAAGCGGGGGGGCAGTACGGGCAGTACTTC
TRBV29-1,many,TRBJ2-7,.,CSVGSGGYYEQYF,TGCAGCGTTGGATCTGGGGGGTACTACGAGCAGTACTTC
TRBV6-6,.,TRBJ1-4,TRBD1,CASSYGDSNEKRFF,TGTGCCAGCAGTTACGGGGACAGCAATGAAAAACGGTTTTTT
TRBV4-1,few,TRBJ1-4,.,CASSQIGGEKLFF,TGCGCCAGCAGCCAGATCGGTGGAGAAAAACTGTTTTTT
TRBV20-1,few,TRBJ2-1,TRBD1,CSATTTGGLGNEQFF,TGCAGTGCTACAACGACAGGGGGCTTAGGCAATGAGCAGTTCTTC
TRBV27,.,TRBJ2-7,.,CASSTDAYEQYF,TGTGCCAGCAGTACAGATGCCTACGAGCAGTACTTC
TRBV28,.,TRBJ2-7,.,CTSSSPPGGEQYF,TGTACCAGCAGCTCCCCCCCCGGGGGCGAGCAGTACTTC
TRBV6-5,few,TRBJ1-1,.,CASRVGGGEAFF,TGTGCCAGCAGGGTCGGGGGGGGTGAAGCTTTCTTT
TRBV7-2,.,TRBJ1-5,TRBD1,CASSLTTGPDQPQHF,TGTGCCAGCAGCTTAACGACAGGGCCAGATCAGCCCCAGCATTTT
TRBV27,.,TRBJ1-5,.,CASSAIPPGASNQPQHF,TGTGCCAGCAGTGCCATACCCCCTGGGGCTTCCAATCAGCCCCAGCATTTT
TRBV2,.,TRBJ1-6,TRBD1,CASSGPDRDNSPLHF,TGTGCCAGCAGCGGACCGGACAGGGATAATTCACCCCTCCACTTT
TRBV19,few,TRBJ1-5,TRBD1,CASSMGQRYQPQHF,TGTGCCAGTAGTATGGGACAGCGATATCAGCCCCAGCATTTT
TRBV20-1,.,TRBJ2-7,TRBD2,CSARDLTSGGALYF,TGCAGTGCTAGAGATTTGACTAGCGGGGGGGCCTTGTACTTC
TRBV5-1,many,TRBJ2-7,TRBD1,CASSPGTGGIYEQYF,TGCGCCAGCAGCCCTGGGACAGGGGGAATCTACGAGCAGTACTTC
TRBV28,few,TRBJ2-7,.,CASSQDGAYEQYF,TGCGCCAGCAGCCAGGACGGAGCCTACGAGCAGTACTTC
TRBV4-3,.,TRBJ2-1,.,CASSPQSWSYNEQFF,TGCGCCAGCAGCCCTCAGAGTTGGTCCTACAATGAGCAGTTCTTC
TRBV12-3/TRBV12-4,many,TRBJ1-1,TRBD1,CASSSTGVSEAFF,TGTGCCAGCAGTTCGACAGGGGTGTCTGAAGCTTTCTTT
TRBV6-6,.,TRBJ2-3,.,CASRSSRSFYTDTQYF,TGTGCCAGCCGATCATCTAGATCTTTTTACACAGATACGCAGTATTTT
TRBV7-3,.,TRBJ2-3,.,CASSFSSALDTQYF,TGTGCCAGCAGCTTTTCATCAGCCCTGGATACGCAGTATTTT
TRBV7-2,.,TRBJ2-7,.,CASSRTEAYEQDF,TGTGCCAGCAGCCGGACGGAAGCCTACGAGCAGGACTTC
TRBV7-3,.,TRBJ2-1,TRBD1,CVSSSTGGYNEQFF,TGTGTCAGTAGCTCGACAGGGGGATACAATGAGCAGTTCTTC
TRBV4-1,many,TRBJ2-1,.,CASSQVGDNEQFF,TGCGCCAGCAGCCAAGTAGGGGACAATGAGCAGTTCTTC
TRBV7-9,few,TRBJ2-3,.,CASRISTDTQYF,TGTGCCAGCAGGATCAGCACAGATACGCAGTATTTT
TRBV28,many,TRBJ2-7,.,CASSLYTGNSYEQYF,TGTGCCAGCAGTTTATATACTGGAAACTCCTACGAGCAGTACTTC
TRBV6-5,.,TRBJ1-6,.,CASSYSGRDSPLHF,TGTGCCAGCAGTTACTCTGGCAGAGATTCACCCCTCCACTTT
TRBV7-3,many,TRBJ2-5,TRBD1,CASSLGTGKETQYF,TGTGCCAGCAGCTTGGGGACAGGGAAAGAGACCCAGTACTTC
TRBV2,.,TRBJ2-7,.,CASSEERSYEQYF,TGTGCCAGCAGTGAAGAAAGGTCTTACGAGCAGTACTTC
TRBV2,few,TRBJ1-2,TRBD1,CASGTGGGYTF,TGTGCCAGTGGGACAGGGGGTGGCTACACCTTC
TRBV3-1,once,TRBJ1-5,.,CASSQVVGNHQPQHF,TGTGCCAGCAGCCAAGTAGTTGGAAACCATCAGCCCCAGCATTTT
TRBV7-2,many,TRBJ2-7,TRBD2,CASSLEGLAAYEQYF,TGTGCCAGCAGCTTGGAGGGACTAGCGGCATACGAGCAGTACTTC
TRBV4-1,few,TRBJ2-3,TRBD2,CASSQDLAGITDTQYF,TGCGCCAGCAGCCAAGACCTAGCGGGGATCACAGATACGCAGTATTTT
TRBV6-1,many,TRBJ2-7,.,CASSEGRTYEQYF,TGTGCCAGCAGTGAAGGCCGGACATACGAGCAGTACTTC
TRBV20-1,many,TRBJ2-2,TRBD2,CSARDPRGGNTGELFF,TGCAGTGCTAGAGACCCCCGGGGGGGCAACACCGGGGAGCTGTTTTTT
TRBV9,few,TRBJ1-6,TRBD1,CASSARDRGTNSPLHF,TGTGCCAGCAGCGCCCGGGACAGGGGGACCAATTCACCCCTCCACTTT
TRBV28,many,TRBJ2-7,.,CASVDLGRSTYEQYF,TGTGCCAGCGTCGACCTGGGACGGTCGACCTACGAGCAGTACTTC
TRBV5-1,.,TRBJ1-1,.,CASSPFDGDTEAFF,TGCGCCAGCAGCCCTTTTGACGGGGACACTGAAGCTTTCTTT
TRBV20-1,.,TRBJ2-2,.,CSASFGAGELFF,TGCAGTGCTAGCTTCGGGGCCGGGGAGCTGTTTTTT
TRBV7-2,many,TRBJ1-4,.,CASSLAGGGEKLFF,TGTGCCAGCAGCTTAGCGGGGGGCGGTGAAAAACTGTTTTTT
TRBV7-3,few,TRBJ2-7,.,CASSLRAGRGEQYF,TGTGCCAGCAGCTTACGGGCAGGGAGAGGCGAGCAGTACTTC
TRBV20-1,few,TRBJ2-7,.,CSARDKGPRGYEQYF,TGCAGTGCTAGAGATAAGGGCCCCCGGGGCTACGAGCAGTACTTC
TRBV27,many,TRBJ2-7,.,CASSRGQHYEQYF,TGTGCCAGCAGTCGAGGACAGCACTACGAGCAGTACTTC
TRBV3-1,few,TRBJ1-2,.,CAASRAEYGYTF,TGTGCCGCCAGCAGGGCGGAATATGGCTACACCTTC
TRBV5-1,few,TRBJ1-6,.,CASSFLGEDNSPLHF,TGCGCCAGCAGCTTTCTCGGGGAGGATAATTCACCCCTCCACTTT
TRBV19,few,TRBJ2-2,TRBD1,CASSIPGQGPTGELFF,TGTGCCAGTAGTATCCCGGGACAGGGGCCCACCGGGGAGCTGTTTTTT
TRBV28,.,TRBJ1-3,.,CASSLHGSSGNTIYF,TGTGCCAGCAGTTTACACGGAAGCTCTGGAAACACCATATATTTT
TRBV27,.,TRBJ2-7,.,CASSVKRSYEQYF,TGTGCCAGCAGCGTGAAGAGGTCCTACGAGCAGTACTTC
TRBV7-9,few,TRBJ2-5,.,CASSLDSCETQYF,TGTGCCAGCAGCTTAGATAGCTGCGAGACCCAGTACTTC